A selection of T cell receptor beta chains follows, all from one sample in a study of response to subunit inactivated influenza vaccine. TCRdb re-called the RT-PCR reads through MiXCR, storing one row per CDR3 protein. The sample holds around 150,000 distinct CDR3 sequences, approximately 10% seen once. The input for sequencing was non-naive T cells sorted from PBMCs, taken about 6 weeks after vaccination. The receptor set was obtained from a man aged 50 or older who received an inactivated influenza vaccine. Both conserved end residues are part of each CDR3. The order of the fields is J gene, V gene, D gene, clone size, CDR3 DNA, CDR3 protein. D genes are given only for firm matches. Not all rows give a size; the values are once, few, many and, for expanded clones, a class.

j_call: TRBJ1-2; v_call: TRBV5-6; d_call: TRBD1; clone_size: -; cdr3_nt: TGTGCCAGCAGTGGGACAGGGGGCAATGGCTACACCTTC; cdr3_aa: CASSGTGGNGYTF
j_call: TRBJ2-2; v_call: TRBV12-3/TRBV12-4; d_call: TRBD2; clone_size: many; cdr3_nt: TGTGCCAGCATAGCGGGAGTATACGGGGAGCTGTTTTTT; cdr3_aa: CASIAGVYGELFF
j_call: TRBJ2-1; v_call: TRBV18; d_call: TRBD2; clone_size: -; cdr3_nt: TGTGCCAGCTCACCAAATCTACTAGCGGGGGGTACCACGGAGCAGTTCTTC; cdr3_aa: CASSPNLLAGGTTEQFF
j_call: TRBJ2-7; v_call: TRBV6-2/TRBV6-3; d_call: TRBD1; clone_size: few; cdr3_nt: TGTGCCAGCAGTTACCCCGCCGGGACAGGCTCATACGAGCAGTACTTC; cdr3_aa: CASSYPAGTGSYEQYF
j_call: TRBJ1-5; v_call: TRBV3-1; d_call: -; clone_size: few; cdr3_nt: TGTGCCAGCAGCCAATCTAGGGATCAGCCCCAGCATTTT; cdr3_aa: CASSQSRDQPQHF
j_call: TRBJ2-1; v_call: TRBV5-1; d_call: -; clone_size: many; cdr3_nt: TGCGCCAGCAGCTTGGCCGTAGATAGCGGTGAGCAGTTCTTC; cdr3_aa: CASSLAVDSGEQFF
j_call: TRBJ2-7; v_call: TRBV6-1; d_call: -; clone_size: few; cdr3_nt: TGTGCCAGCAGTGAGGGGGGGGCCGGCGTCGAGCAGTACTTC; cdr3_aa: CASSEGGAGVEQYF
j_call: TRBJ2-3; v_call: TRBV7-2; d_call: -; clone_size: -; cdr3_nt: TGTGCCAGCAGCGTCATGGCAGTCCTCACAGATACGCAGTATTTT; cdr3_aa: CASSVMAVLTDTQYF
j_call: TRBJ1-2; v_call: TRBV4-1; d_call: -; clone_size: few; cdr3_nt: TGCGCCAGCAGCCCTGACGGGTTCTATGGCTACACCTTC; cdr3_aa: CASSPDGFYGYTF
j_call: TRBJ2-5; v_call: TRBV15; d_call: -; clone_size: many; cdr3_nt: TGTGCCACCAGCTCCAGGCGACAAGAGACCCAGTACTTC; cdr3_aa: CATSSRRQETQYF
j_call: TRBJ2-3; v_call: TRBV10-3; d_call: -; clone_size: -; cdr3_nt: TGTGCCATCAGTGTGGAAAGGACGCCCACAGATACGCAGTATTTT; cdr3_aa: CAISVERTPTDTQYF
j_call: TRBJ2-5; v_call: TRBV11-2; d_call: -; clone_size: few; cdr3_nt: TGTGCCAGCAGCCGGGGGGCCGGGTGGGAGACCCAGTACTTC; cdr3_aa: CASSRGAGWETQYF
j_call: TRBJ2-7; v_call: TRBV20-1; d_call: -; clone_size: once; cdr3_nt: TGCAGTGCTAGAGGCGCGGGACGGACGATAACCTACGAGCAGTACTTC; cdr3_aa: CSARGAGRTITYEQYF
j_call: TRBJ2-3; v_call: TRBV29-1; d_call: TRBD2; clone_size: -; cdr3_nt: TGCAGCTTTCAGCGGGGCAGGGCAGATACGCAGTATTTT; cdr3_aa: CSFQRGRADTQYF